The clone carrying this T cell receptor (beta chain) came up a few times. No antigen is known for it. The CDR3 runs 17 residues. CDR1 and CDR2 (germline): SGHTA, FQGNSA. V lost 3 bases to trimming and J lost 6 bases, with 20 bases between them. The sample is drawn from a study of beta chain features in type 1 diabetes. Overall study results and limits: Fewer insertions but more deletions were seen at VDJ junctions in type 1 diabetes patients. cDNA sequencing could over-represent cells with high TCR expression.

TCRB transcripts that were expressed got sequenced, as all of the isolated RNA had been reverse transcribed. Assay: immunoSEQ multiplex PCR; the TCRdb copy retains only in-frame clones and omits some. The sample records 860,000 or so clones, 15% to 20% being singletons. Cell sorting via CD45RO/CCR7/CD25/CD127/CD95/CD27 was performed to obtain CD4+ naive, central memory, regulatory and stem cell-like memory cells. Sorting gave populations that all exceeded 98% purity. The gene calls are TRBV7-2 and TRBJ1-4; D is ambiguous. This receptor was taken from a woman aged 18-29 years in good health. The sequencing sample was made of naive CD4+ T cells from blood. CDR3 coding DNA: TGTGCCAGCAGCTTGCGCCCGCTTGCGGGAAATTATGAAAAACTGTTTTTT. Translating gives CASSLRPLAGNYEKLFF. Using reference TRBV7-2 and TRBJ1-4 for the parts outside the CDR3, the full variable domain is GAGVSQSPSNKVTEKGKDVELRCDPISGHTALYWYRQSLGQGLEFLIYFQGNSAPDKSGLPSDRFSAERTGGSVSTLTIQRTQQEDSAVYLCASSLRPLAGNYEKLFFGSGTQLSVL.